This T cell receptor beta chain is from a study of CD8 T cells in Susac syndrome. Reverse transcription of roughly 0.5 to 1 ug RNA used random hexamers. Using its own MiXCR run on the immunoSEQ multiplex PCR reads, TCRdb lists one record per CDR3 protein. The sample lists tens of thousands of distinct CDR3 sequences, 96% occurring once. Sequencing targeted TCR beta in T cells from blood (CD8+ and CD4+). There are 15 residues in the CDR3. CDR1 is SGHRS, CDR2 YFSETQ, per germline. V was pared by 3 bases and J by 0 bases, with 7 bases between. V gene TRBV5-1 combines with J gene TRBJ2-6; D might be TRBD1 (5 bases). The receptor's source is a human donor with multiple sclerosis. Sequencing was done on a sample of CD4+ T cells from PBMCs. The CDR3 spells CASSSQVSGANVLTF. The DNA for the CDR3 is TGCGCCAGCAGCTCACAGGTCTCTGGGGCCAACGTCCTGACTTTC.